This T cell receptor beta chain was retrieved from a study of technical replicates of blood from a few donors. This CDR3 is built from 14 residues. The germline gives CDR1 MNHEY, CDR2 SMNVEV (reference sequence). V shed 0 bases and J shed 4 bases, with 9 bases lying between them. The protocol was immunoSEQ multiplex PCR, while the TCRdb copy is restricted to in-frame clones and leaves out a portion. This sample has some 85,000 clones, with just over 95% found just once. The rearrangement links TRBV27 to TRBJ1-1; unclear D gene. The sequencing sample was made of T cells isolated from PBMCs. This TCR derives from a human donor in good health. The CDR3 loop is CASSLSISVTEAFF. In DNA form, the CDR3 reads TGTGCCAGCAGTTTATCTATTAGCGTCACTGAAGCTTTCTTT.